This T cell receptor beta chain was captured by sequencing in a study of CD8 T cells in ankylosing spondylitis. Study-level findings and limits: Researchers reportedly found disease-linked clones significantly enriched in matched ankylosing spondylitis synovial fluid. Disease-linked clones were CD8+ and relatively rare in peripheral blood. About 8 highly homologous variants made up a TCR beta motif that seemed to typify ankylosing spondylitis blood. A subset of motif variants has previously been described in the synovial fluid and blood of reactive arthritis.

The CDR3 has 13 amino acids. V lost 3 bases, J lost 6 bases, and 10 bases lay in between. Germline CDR1 and CDR2: SGHVS and FNYEAQ. Construction of TCR beta libraries was performed using quantitative 5'-RACE with molecular barcodes. TCRdb re-called the 5' RACE reads through MiXCR, storing one row per CDR3 protein. The table has roughly 350,000 distinct CDR3 sequences, around 8% seen once. In its sample, this clonotype was seen a few times. Its antigen is as yet unknown. The clonotype originates from a male donor with ankylosing spondylitis. Sequencing input: blood, either unsorted or a sorted T cell fraction (not recorded which). The chain joins TRBV7-6 to TRBJ2-3; D remains unclear. The CDR3 DNA reads TGTGCCAGCAGCTTCCAAGAACCCGATACGCAGTATTTT. This gives the protein CASSFQEPDTQYF.